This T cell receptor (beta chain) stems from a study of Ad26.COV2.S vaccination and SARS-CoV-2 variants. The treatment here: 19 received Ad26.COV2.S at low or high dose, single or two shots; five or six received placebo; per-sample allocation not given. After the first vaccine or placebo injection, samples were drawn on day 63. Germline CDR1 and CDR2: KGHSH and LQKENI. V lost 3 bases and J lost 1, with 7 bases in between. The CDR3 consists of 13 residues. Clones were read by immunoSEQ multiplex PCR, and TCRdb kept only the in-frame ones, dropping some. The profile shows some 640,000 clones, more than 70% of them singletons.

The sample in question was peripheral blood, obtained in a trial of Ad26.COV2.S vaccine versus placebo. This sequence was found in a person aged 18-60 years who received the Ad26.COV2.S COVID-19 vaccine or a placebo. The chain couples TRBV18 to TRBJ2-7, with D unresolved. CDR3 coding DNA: TGTGCCAGCTCACCTAAGGCTTCCTACGAGCAGTACTTC. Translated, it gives CASSPKASYEQYF.